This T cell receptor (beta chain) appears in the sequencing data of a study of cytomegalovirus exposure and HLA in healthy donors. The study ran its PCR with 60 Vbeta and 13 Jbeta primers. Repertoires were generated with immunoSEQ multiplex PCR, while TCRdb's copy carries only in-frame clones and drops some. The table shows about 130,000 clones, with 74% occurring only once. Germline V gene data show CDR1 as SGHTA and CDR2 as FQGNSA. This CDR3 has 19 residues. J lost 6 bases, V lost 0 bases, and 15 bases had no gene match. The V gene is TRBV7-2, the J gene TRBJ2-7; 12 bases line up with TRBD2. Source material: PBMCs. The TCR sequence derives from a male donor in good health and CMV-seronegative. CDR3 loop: CASSLAQARKTSGGLEQYF. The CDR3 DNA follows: TGTGCCAGCAGCTTAGCGCAGGCCAGGAAGACTAGCGGGGGCCTCGAGCAGTACTTC.